Shown below are 12 T cell receptor beta chains from a single sample sequenced in a study of blood T cell repertoires in COVID-19. Sequenced by immunoSEQ multiplex PCR; TCRdb stores in-frame clones only, minus some. The table shows about 270,000 clones, with around 85% occurring only once. The sequenced sample was PBMCs or T cells enriched from blood (not recorded which). These receptors came from a woman aged 50 to 60 with acute COVID-19.

With respect to this clone: Other DNA sequences in this sample translate to the same CDR3. The chain recombines TRBV10-3 with TRBJ2-1; 12 bases are shared with TRBD2. The germline V gene encodes CDR1 ENHRY and CDR2 SYGVKD. The CDR3 length is 14 residues. The junction had 0 bases not matched to a gene; V was cut back by 6 bases and J by 3 bases. This chain's CDR3 is CAIRTSGGYNEQFF. Here the CDR3 DNA reads TGTGCCATCAGGACTAGCGGGGGCTACAATGAGCAGTTCTTC.

This chain connects TRBV19 to TRBJ2-5; possibly TRBD2 for D (6 bases). The CDR3 is made up of 15 amino acids. Germline V lookup: CDR1 LNHDA, CDR2 SQIVND (reference sequence). Trimming left V 5 bases short and J 7 bases short, with 20 bases between. DNA of the CDR3: TGTGCCAGTAGTCCCCCGGGACTCTCAAGAGGGACCCAGTACTTC. Amino acid sequence: CASSPPGLSRGTQYF.

The chain is built from TRBV27 and TRBJ1-1; D gene uncertain. Trimming cost V 0 bases and J 1 base, with 21 bases left between them. The CDR3 totals 19 residues. In germline, CDR1 is MNHEY, CDR2 SMNVEV (reference sequence). CDR3 sequence (DNA): TGTGCCAGCAGTTTATCTTCTTTTGGAGGTCCTACCGGGAACACTGAAGCTTTCTTT. Translation: CASSLSSFGGPTGNTEAFF.

The chain joins TRBV7-9 to TRBJ1-2, with TRBD1 matching over 7 bases. The CDR3 has 14 amino acids. CDR1 SEHNR and CDR2 FQNEAQ come from the germline V gene (reference sequence). Unmatched junction bases numbered 7, after V lost 5 bases and J lost 4 bases. The CDR3 DNA sequence: TGTGCCAGCAGCCCACAGGGGTACATCTATGGCTACACCTTC. Its translation: CASSPQGYIYGYTF.

The rearrangement uses TRBV9 and TRBJ2-5; TRBD2 agrees at 8 bases. Looked up from germline, CDR1 is SGDLS and CDR2 is YYNGEE. V gave up 3 bases and J gave up 5 bases; unmatched junction bases: 6. The CDR3 covers 14 residues. The CDR3 DNA reads TGTGCCAGCAGCGAAGGCGGGGGGCTGGAGACCCAGTACTTC. It translates to CASSEGGGLETQYF.

The rearrangement links TRBV11-2 to TRBJ1-1; 7 bases fit TRBD1. The germline V gene has CDR1 SGHAT and CDR2 FQNNGV. CDR3 size: 14 residues. V lost 5 bases, J lost 7 bases, and 10 bases stayed unmatched. The CDR3 DNA sequence: TGTGCCAGCAGCCCCCGGAGGGGGCTTGGTGAAGCTTTCTTT. It is translated as CASSPRRGLGEAFF.

In its sample, this clone was seen once. The V call is TRBV11-3, the J call TRBJ2-3, with 10 bases lining up with TRBD1. J gave up 2 bases and V 1 base, and 6 bases lay outside the gene matches. Germline assignment: CDR1 SGHNT and CDR2 YENEEA. CDR3 length: 17 residues. As DNA, the CDR3 is TGTGCCAGCAGCTTAGGTCGACAGGGGGCTATCACAGATACGCAGTATTTT. Protein product: CASSLGRQGAITDTQYF.

The rearrangement joins TRBV11-3 to TRBJ2-1; 9 bases are a match to TRBD1. V trimming: 5 bases; J trimming: 10 bases; junction bases outside the gene matches: 9. The germline gives CDR1 SGHNT, CDR2 YENEEA. This CDR3 contains 14 residues. This CDR3 is CASSPRTGVEEQFF. In nucleotides, the CDR3 is TGTGCCAGCAGCCCGCGGACAGGGGTCGAGGAGCAGTTCTTC.

As for this clone: Other DNA sequences in the sample encode the same CDR3. The gene calls are TRBV19 and TRBJ2-5, with TRBD1 matching 10 bases. Germline V gene lookup returns CDR1 LNHDA and CDR2 SQIVND (reference sequence). V gave up 3 bases and J gave up 4 bases; unmatched junction bases: 5. The CDR3 has 15 amino acids. As DNA, the CDR3 is TGTGCCAGTAGTATGGGACAGGGGTCAAGAGAGACCCAGTACTTC. It specifies CASSMGQGSRETQYF.

The chain recombines TRBV18 with TRBJ1-1, with a possible D match to TRBD1 (6 bases). The germline gives CDR1 KGHSH, CDR2 LQKENI. Trimming cost V 8 bases and J 11 bases, with 27 bases left between them. The CDR3 extends over 15 amino acids. DNA of the CDR3: TGTGCCAGCAATAGTCGGGACAAATTATGGGAAATCGCTTTCTTT. This sequence encodes CASNSRDKLWEIAFF. The full variable domain, in which reference TRBV18 and TRBJ1-1 provide the parts outside the CDR3, is NAGVMQNPRHLVRRRGQEARLRCSPMKGHSHVYWYRQLPEEGLKFMVYLQKENIIDESGMPKERFSAEFPKEGPSILRIQQVVRGDSAAYFCASNSRDKLWEIAFFGQGTRLTVV.

In this sample, this clone turned up a few times. This chain connects TRBV5-1 to TRBJ2-7; D perhaps matches TRBD1 (6 bases). V dropped 6 bases and J dropped 1 base, with 17 bases sitting between them. Per germline, CDR1 SGHRS and CDR2 YFSETQ. The CDR3 loop spans 15 amino acids. The CDR3: CASTRTTTGSYEQYF. Here the CDR3 DNA reads TGCGCCAGCACCCGTACCACCACAGGGTCCTACGAGCAGTACTTC. The full variable domain, its missing parts supplied by reference TRBV5-1 and TRBJ2-7, is KAGVTQTPRYLIKTRGQQVTLSCSPISGHRSVSWYQQTPGQGLQFLFEYFSETQRNKGNFPGRFSGRQFSNSRSEMNVSTLELGDSALYLCASTRTTTGSYEQYFGPGTRLTVT.

CDR3 sequence reads: CASSRGTAYGYTF. DNA of the CDR3: TGTGCCAGCAGCAGGGGAACTGCCTATGGCTACACCTTC. The chain is built from TRBV25-1 and TRBJ1-2, with a possible D match to TRBD1 (6 bases). Germline values: CDR1 MGHDK, CDR2 SYGVNS. The V gene lost 6 bases and the J gene lost 4 bases, with 12 bases spanning the gap. The CDR3 totals 13 residues.